This is a list of T cell receptor beta chains from one sample in a study of T cell repertoires in cytomegalovirus infection. No antigens are known for them. TCRdb reprocessed the reads with MiXCR, giving one entry per CDR3 protein. Of around 55,000 distinct CDR3 sequences listed, 15% to 25% were seen once; the top ten hold about 26%. The material was CD8+ T cells from cultured PBMCs, obtained from culture after CMV antigen stimulation. These receptors all come from a human donor in good health (CMV status not recorded). Some clones in this sample may be carry-over from other donors' samples. Each CDR3 is given with its conserved first and last residue. D genes are given only for firm matches. Size is omitted from some rows. Given values are once, few, many or a class for expanded clones.

j_gene	v_gene	d_gene	abundance	CDR3nt	CDR3aa
TRBJ1-2	TRBV27	TRBD1	.	TGTGCCAGCAGTTTATCCAGGGGGAATGGCTACACCTTC	CASSLSRGNGYTF
TRBJ2-5	TRBV6-8	.	.	TGTGCCAGCAGTTACTCAGAGACCCAGTACTTC	CASSYSETQYF
TRBJ1-1	TRBV7-2	TRBD1	.	TGTGCCAGCAGATCCAGGGGGCCGAACACTGAAGCTTTCTTT	CASRSRGPNTEAFF
TRBJ2-5	TRBV7-6	.	few	TGTGCCAGCAGCCAGGGACTCAATTGGGAGACCCAGTACTTC	CASSQGLNWETQYF
TRBJ1-6	TRBV12-3/TRBV12-4	TRBD1	many	TGTGCCAGCAGGGAGACAGGGCCGAATTCACCCCTCCACTTT	CASRETGPNSPLHF
TRBJ2-3	TRBV29-1	.	.	TGCAGCGTTGATTCTCGAGCTGATATGAGTTGGACGCGATATTTT	CSVDSRADMSWTRYF
TRBJ1-6	TRBV7-8	TRBD1	few	TGTGCCAGCAGCTTAGATTTTGGGACAGGGGTGGGTAATTCACCCCTCCACTTT	CASSLDFGTGVGNSPLHF
TRBJ1-1	TRBV7-6	.	.	TGTGCCAGCAGCCAAAGAGCCTTTGAAGCTTTCTTT	CASSQRAFEAFF
TRBJ2-3	TRBV11-2	TRBD2	.	TGTGCCAGCAGCATTAGCGGGAGGGCAACAGATACGCAGTATTTT	CASSISGRATDTQYF
TRBJ2-7	TRBV27	TRBD1	once	TGTGCCAGCAGTTTACTCCCGGATATGGCAGGGGGCTACGAGCAGTACTTC	CASSLLPDMAGGYEQYF
TRBJ2-7	TRBV7-4	TRBD1	.	TGTGCCAGCAGCCTGGTGGGGACAGAAACCTACGAGCAGTACTTC	CASSLVGTETYEQYF
TRBJ1-2	TRBV7-8	.	.	TGTGCCAGCAGCTTAGCGGGTCCGGTGAACTATGGCTACACCTTC	CASSLAGPVNYGYTF
TRBJ1-2	TRBV19	.	few	TGTGCCAGTAGTGCTCCCCGTGGCTACACCTTC	CASSAPRGYTF
TRBJ2-3	TRBV7-3	TRBD2	few	TGTGCCAGCAGCTGGGAGCGGGGGGCTGACACAGATACGCAGTATTTT	CASSWERGADTDTQYF
TRBJ1-5	TRBV28	TRBD1	few	TGTGCCAGCAGTACCGGGACAGGGGGCCCTGTCCAGCCCCAGCATTTT	CASSTGTGGPVQPQHF
TRBJ2-7	TRBV7-8	TRBD2	few	TGTGCCAGCAGCTTAAGCGGGAGTTGGAACGACGAGCAGTACTTC	CASSLSGSWNDEQYF
TRBJ1-5	TRBV6-2/TRBV6-3	TRBD1	.	TGTGCCAGCAGTTACTCGACGGACAGGGTGAATGGCAATCAGCCCCAGCATTTT	CASSYSTDRVNGNQPQHF
TRBJ1-1	TRBV19	.	many	TGTGCCAGTAGTATATCCCCAGCCACTGAAGCTTTCTTT	CASSISPATEAFF
TRBJ2-2	TRBV24-1	TRBD1	few	TGTGCCACCAGTGATACACAGGGGACCGGGGAGCTGTTTTTT	CATSDTQGTGELFF
TRBJ2-2	TRBV7-6	.	few	TGTGCCAGCAGCTTTGGGACTTCCACCGGGGAGCTGTTTTTT	CASSFGTSTGELFF
TRBJ2-5	TRBV7-9	.	few	TGTGCCAGCAGCGGTGGGGGCCCCCAAGAGACCCAGTACTTC	CASSGGGPQETQYF
TRBJ1-3	TRBV7-2	.	.	TGTGCCAGCAGCTTATCTCCTACTGGAGGAAACACCATATATTTT	CASSLSPTGGNTIYF
TRBJ1-1	TRBV7-2	.	.	TGTGCCAGCAGCTTATTTGGGGGGGCGCGTCCTGAAGCTTTCTTT	CASSLFGGARPEAFF
TRBJ2-7	TRBV7-2	TRBD2	.	TGTGCCAGCAGTCATCGGGGAGGGATCCTCTACGAGCAGTACTTC	CASSHRGGILYEQYF
TRBJ2-2	TRBV7-2	.	.	TGTGCCAGCAGCTTAGCCTCACTAGCCGGGGAGCTGTTTTTT	CASSLASLAGELFF